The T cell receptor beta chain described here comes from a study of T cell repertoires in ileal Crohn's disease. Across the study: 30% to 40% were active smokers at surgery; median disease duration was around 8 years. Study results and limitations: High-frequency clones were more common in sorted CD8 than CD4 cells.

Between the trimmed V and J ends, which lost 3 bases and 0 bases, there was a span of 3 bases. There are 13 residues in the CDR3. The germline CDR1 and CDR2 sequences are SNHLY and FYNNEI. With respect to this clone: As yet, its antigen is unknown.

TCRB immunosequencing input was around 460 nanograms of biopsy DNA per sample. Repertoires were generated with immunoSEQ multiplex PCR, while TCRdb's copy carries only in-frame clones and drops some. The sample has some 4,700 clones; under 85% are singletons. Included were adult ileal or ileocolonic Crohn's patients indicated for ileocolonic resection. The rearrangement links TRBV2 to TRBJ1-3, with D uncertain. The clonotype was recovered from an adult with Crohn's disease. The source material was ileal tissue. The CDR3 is CASSDSSGNTIYF. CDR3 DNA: TGTGCCAGCAGTGACAGCTCTGGAAACACCATATATTTT. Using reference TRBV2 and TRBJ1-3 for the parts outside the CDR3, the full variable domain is EPEVTQTPSHQVTQMGQEVILRCVPISNHLYFYWYRQILGQKVEFLVSFYNNEISEKSEIFDDQFSVERPDGSNFTLKIRSTKLEDSAMYFCASSDSSGNTIYFGEGSWLTVV.